This T cell receptor (beta chain) comes out of a study of blood T cell repertoires in COVID-19. Whole-study context: T cells, B-cell-depleted T cells, or PBMCs supplied cDNA or gDNA.

Profiling relied on immunoSEQ multiplex PCR, and the TCRdb table lists in-frame clones only, not all of them. This table holds 250,000 to 350,000 clones, about 88% found once. CDR1 and CDR2 (germline): KGHSH, LQKENI. There are 15 residues in the CDR3. J lost 5 bases, V lost 1 base, and 5 bases had no gene match. The sample consisted of peripheral blood. The gene calls are TRBV18 and TRBJ1-2, with 9 bases fitting TRBD1. The source is a human donor with COVID-19, enrolled during active disease. The donor label of this sample is uncertain. In nucleotides, the CDR3 is TGTGCCAGCTCACCACTACAGGGGGCGCGTTATGGCTACACCTTC. It codes for CASSPLQGARYGYTF.